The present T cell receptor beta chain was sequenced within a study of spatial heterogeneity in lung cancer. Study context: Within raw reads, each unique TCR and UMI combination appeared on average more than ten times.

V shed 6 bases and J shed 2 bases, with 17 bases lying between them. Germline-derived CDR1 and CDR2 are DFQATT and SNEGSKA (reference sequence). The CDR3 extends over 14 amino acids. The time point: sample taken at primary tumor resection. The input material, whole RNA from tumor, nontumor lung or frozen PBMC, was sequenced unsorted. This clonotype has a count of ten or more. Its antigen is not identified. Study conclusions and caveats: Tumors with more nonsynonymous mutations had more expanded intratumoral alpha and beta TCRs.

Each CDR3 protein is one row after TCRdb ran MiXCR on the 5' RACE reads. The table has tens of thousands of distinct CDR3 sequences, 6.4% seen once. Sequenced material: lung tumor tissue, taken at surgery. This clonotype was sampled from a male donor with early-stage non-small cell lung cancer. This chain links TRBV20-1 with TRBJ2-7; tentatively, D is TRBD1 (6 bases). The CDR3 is CSAPTWDTTYEQYF. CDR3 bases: TGCAGTGCCCCTACTTGGGACACTACCTACGAGCAGTACTTC.